One sample yielded the 21 T cell receptor beta chains listed below, sequenced in a study of neurological immune-mediated disorders. One entry per CDR3 protein, called by TCRdb with MiXCR from the 5' RACE reads. This table holds 45,000 to 55,000 distinct CDR3 sequences, 3% to 4% found once. Sequences were obtained from PBMCs. These receptors originate from a man aged 55 to 70 with multiple sclerosis.

This clonotype came up many times. The chain couples TRBV25-1 to TRBJ1-2; TRBD1 is a possible D gene (5 bases). V shed 5 bases and J shed 4 bases, with 11 bases lying between them. Germline lookup yields CDR1 MGHDK and CDR2 SYGVNS. The CDR3 sequence is 13 residues long. CDR3 sequence (DNA): TGTGCCAGCAGTCAGAGTCAGGGCTATGGCTACACCTTC. Residues: CASSQSQGYGYTF.

There are many counts of this clonotype. The chain couples TRBV4-1 to TRBJ2-7, with 7 bases identical to TRBD2. Losses at the gene ends were 2 bases for V and 2 bases for J; bases not matched to a gene: 12. The germline CDR1 and CDR2 sequences are MGHRA and YSYEKL. The CDR3 length is 17 residues. The CDR3 loop is CASSQKGPGGGTYEQYF. In nucleotides, the CDR3 is TGCGCCAGCAGCCAAAAGGGGCCGGGCGGGGGAACCTACGAGCAGTACTTC.

This clonotype appeared many times. The chain has TRBV20-1 and TRBJ1-6; a weak D match, TRBD1 (6 bases). The V end lost 6 bases, the J end lost 6 bases, and 12 bases lay between the germline ends. Germline assignment: CDR1 DFQATT and CDR2 SNEGSKA (reference sequence). The CDR3 spans 13 residues. CDR3 DNA: TGCAGTGCCGGGGGCCTAGTTAATTCACCCCTCCACTTT. Protein: CSAGGLVNSPLHF.

At least ten counts were recorded for this clonotype. The chain recombines TRBV5-1 with TRBJ2-7; D unresolved. The ends were cut back, 4 bases at V and 2 bases at J, with 19 bases in the middle. The CDR3 sequence is 16 residues long. Germline CDR1 SGHRS, CDR2 YFSETQ. Written as DNA, the CDR3 is TGCGCCAGCAGCGAAGGGATGAATACAATAACCTACGAGCAGTACTTC. As protein: CASSEGMNTITYEQYF. Supplemented by reference TRBV5-1 and TRBJ2-7, the full variable domain reads KAGVTQTPRYLIKTRGQQVTLSCSPISGHRSVSWYQQTPGQGLQFLFEYFSETQRNKGNFPGRFSGRQFSNSRSEMNVSTLELGDSALYLCASSEGMNTITYEQYFGPGTRLTVT.

There are a few counts of this clonotype. The chain recombines TRBV6-6 with TRBJ1-5, with D perhaps TRBD1 (5 bases). There are 13 residues in the CDR3. CDR1 is MNHNY and CDR2 is SVGAGI in the germline V gene (reference sequence). Trimming took 8 bases from V and 0 from J, leaving 8 bases between them. The CDR3 here is CASEGTSNQPQHF. CDR3 coding DNA: TGTGCCAGCGAAGGGACTAGCAATCAGCCCCAGCATTTT.

This chain uses TRBV28 with TRBJ2-1; perhaps TRBD2 as D (6 bases). The CDR3 has 14 amino acids. Looked up from germline, CDR1 is MDHEN and CDR2 is SYDVKM. V was cut by 3 bases and J by 5 bases, with 11 bases left in between. For the CDR3, the DNA is TGTGCCAGCAGTTTCCAGCGGGCCAACAATGAGCAGTTCTTC. Translation: CASSFQRANNEQFF.

This clonotype has a count of ten or more. The chain recombines TRBV7-2 with TRBJ2-2, with D unresolved. From germline, CDR1 is SGHTA and CDR2 FQGNSA. This CDR3 comprises 15 residues. V dropped 3 bases and J dropped 2 bases, with 10 bases sitting between them. The CDR3 here is CASSLELSNTGELFF. The DNA for the CDR3 is TGTGCCAGCAGCTTGGAACTGTCAAACACCGGGGAGCTGTTTTTT.

This clonotype was detected ten times or more. The V and J genes are TRBV5-1 and TRBJ2-2; 15 bases agree with TRBD2. CDR1 SGHRS and CDR2 YFSETQ come from the germline V gene. J gave up 2 bases and V 4 bases, and 6 bases lay outside the gene matches. The CDR3 totals 18 residues. Written as DNA, the CDR3 is TGCGCCAGCAGCCCTCCGGGACTAGCGGGAGGCAACACCGGGGAGCTGTTTTTT. Protein: CASSPPGLAGGNTGELFF.

In its sample, this clonotype was seen many times. The chain couples TRBV7-2 to TRBJ1-1, with D hard to call. Germline V gene sequence: CDR1 SGHTA, CDR2 FQGNSA. Trimming shortened V by 3 bases and J by 7 bases, and 9 bases separated the two germline ends. This CDR3 comprises 12 residues. CDR3 region: CASSFIRNEAFF. CDR3 DNA sequence: TGTGCCAGCAGCTTCATCAGGAATGAAGCTTTCTTT.

This clonotype was counted only a few times. A clone one base away is much larger, so this may be a read error. The rearrangement uses TRBV12-3 or TRBV12-4 and TRBJ2-4; 8 bases are shared with TRBD2. V trimming: 5 bases; J trimming: 10 bases; junction bases outside the gene matches: 10. The CDR3 loop spans 14 amino acids. The CDR3 sequence is CASSPGGVGKIQYF. CDR3 bases: TGTGCCAGCAGTCCCGGGGGGGTAGGAAAAATTCAGTACTTC.

This clonotype was observed at least ten times. This chain joins TRBV6-2 or TRBV6-3 and TRBJ2-1; no clear D gene. CDR1 is MNHEY, CDR2 SVGEGT, per germline. V was clipped by 0 bases and J by 6 bases, with 6 bases between them. The CDR3 contains 13 residues. The CDR3 spells CASSYSAANEQFF. CDR3 nucleotide sequence: TGTGCCAGCAGTTACTCAGCTGCCAATGAGCAGTTCTTC.

This clonotype was detected many times. The chain couples TRBV5-1 to TRBJ2-1, with 11 bases matching TRBD2. The V segment lost 4 bases and the J segment 8 bases; nucleotides outside the gene matches: 8. The CDR3 is 15 residues long. Germline V gene lookup returns CDR1 SGHRS and CDR2 YFSETQ. The CDR3 reads CASSPTSGAPHEQFF. Here the CDR3 DNA reads TGCGCCAGCAGCCCGACTAGCGGGGCGCCACATGAGCAGTTCTTC. Together with reference TRBV5-1 and TRBJ2-1, the CDR3 gives the full variable domain: KAGVTQTPRYLIKTRGQQVTLSCSPISGHRSVSWYQQTPGQGLQFLFEYFSETQRNKGNFPGRFSGRQFSNSRSEMNVSTLELGDSALYLCASSPTSGAPHEQFFGPGTRLTVL.

This clonotype was seen ten or more times. The chain is built from TRBV28 and TRBJ2-5, with a tentative D call TRBD1 (5 bases). Germline V gene sequence: CDR1 MDHEN, CDR2 SYDVKM. The CDR3 sequence is 14 residues long. The V and J ends lost 4 bases and 1 base respectively, with 10 bases between them. CDR3 nucleotide sequence: TGTGCCAGCAGTTCCGACAGCCTCCAAGAGACCCAGTACTTC. Translated, it gives CASSSDSLQETQYF.

This clonotype was observed at least ten times. The gene calls are TRBV12-3 or TRBV12-4 and TRBJ1-2; 9 bases map to TRBD1. The CDR3 extends over 13 amino acids. V was clipped by 6 bases and J by 7 bases; unmatched bases: 6. The CDR3 here is CASREGQGLGYTF. In DNA, the CDR3 is TGTGCCAGCAGGGAGGGACAGGGTCTTGGCTACACCTTC.

The chain combines TRBV20-1 with TRBJ2-2, with D unresolved. Trimming took off 3 bases at V and 4 bases at J, with 15 bases between the two ends. The CDR3 loop spans 15 amino acids. Germline V gene sequence: CDR1 DFQATT, CDR2 SNEGSKA (reference sequence). The chain's CDR3 is CSARVVPHITGELFF. CDR3 in DNA: TGCAGTGCTAGGGTAGTACCCCATATCACCGGGGAGCTGTTTTTT.

This clonotype appeared many times. The chain recombines TRBV7-8 with TRBJ2-7; no clear D gene. This CDR3 comprises 11 residues. The V gene's germline CDR1 is SGHVS and CDR2 FQNEAQ. V lost 1 base and J 6 bases, leaving 4 bases between the germline ends. The CDR3 loop reads CASSLDSEQYF. CDR3 in DNA: TGTGCCAGCAGCTTAGACAGCGAGCAGTACTTC.

There are many counts of this clonotype. The chain couples TRBV5-1 to TRBJ1-4; 11 bases line up with TRBD1. The V segment lost 6 bases and the J segment 8 bases; nucleotides outside the gene matches: 6. Germline loops: CDR1 SGHRS, CDR2 YFSETQ. This CDR3 is 14 amino acids long. The DNA for the CDR3 is TGCGCCAGCACCCCGGGACAGGGGGTAGAAAAACTGTTTTTT. It yields the protein CASTPGQGVEKLFF. Supplemented by reference TRBV5-1 and TRBJ1-4, the full variable domain reads KAGVTQTPRYLIKTRGQQVTLSCSPISGHRSVSWYQQTPGQGLQFLFEYFSETQRNKGNFPGRFSGRQFSNSRSEMNVSTLELGDSALYLCASTPGQGVEKLFFGSGTQLSVL.

This clonotype showed up just a few times. The rearrangement links TRBV20-1 to TRBJ1-1; 7 bases are shared with TRBD1. Germline-derived CDR1 and CDR2 are DFQATT and SNEGSKA (reference sequence). The CDR3 spans 15 residues. The junction had 7 bases not matched to a gene; V was cut back by 3 bases and J by 0 bases. The CDR3 loop is CSARPWDSMNTEAFF. CDR3 in DNA: TGCAGTGCTAGGCCATGGGACAGCATGAACACTGAAGCTTTCTTT.

The sample holds many counts of this clonotype. The gene calls are TRBV20-1 and TRBJ2-1; D may be TRBD2 (6 bases). The V and J ends lost 7 bases and 0 bases respectively, with 10 bases between them. CDR1 is DFQATT and CDR2 is SNEGSKA in the germline V gene (reference sequence). This CDR3 has 13 residues. For the CDR3, the DNA is TGCAGTGTTACGACTAGCTCCTACAATGAGCAGTTCTTC. It codes for CSVTTSSYNEQFF.

In its sample, this clonotype was seen many times. J is TRBJ1-2 and V is TRBV4-1; 8 bases align to TRBD1. The CDR3 covers 13 residues. J gave up 8 bases and V 5 bases, and 7 bases lay outside the gene matches. Germline V CDR1 and CDR2: MGHRA, YSYEKL. The chain's CDR3 is CASSSDRGGGYTF. The CDR3 nucleotides read TGCGCCAGCAGCTCTGACAGGGGAGGAGGCTACACCTTC.

This sequence joins TRBV5-1 and TRBJ2-1, with D maybe TRBD1 (6 bases). CDR1 is SGHRS, CDR2 YFSETQ, per germline. V lost 3 bases to trimming and J lost 3 bases, with 10 bases between them. The CDR3 covers 14 residues. The CDR3 region is CASSSQGYYNEQFF. CDR3 bases: TGCGCCAGCAGCTCACAGGGCTACTACAATGAGCAGTTCTTC.